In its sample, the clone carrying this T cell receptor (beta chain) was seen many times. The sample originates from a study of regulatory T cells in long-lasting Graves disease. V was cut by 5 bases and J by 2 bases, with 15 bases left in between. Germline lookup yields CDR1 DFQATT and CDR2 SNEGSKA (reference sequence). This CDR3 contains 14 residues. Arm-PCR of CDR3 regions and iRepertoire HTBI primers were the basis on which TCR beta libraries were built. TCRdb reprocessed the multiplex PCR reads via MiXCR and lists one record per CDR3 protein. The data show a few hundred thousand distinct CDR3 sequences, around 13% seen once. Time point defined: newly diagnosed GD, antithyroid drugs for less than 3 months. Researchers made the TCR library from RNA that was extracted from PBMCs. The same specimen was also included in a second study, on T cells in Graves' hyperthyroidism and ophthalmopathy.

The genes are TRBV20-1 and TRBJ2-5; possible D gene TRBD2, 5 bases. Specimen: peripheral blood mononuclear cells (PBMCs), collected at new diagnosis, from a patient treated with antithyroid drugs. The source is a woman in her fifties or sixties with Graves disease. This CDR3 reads CSASTVGGQETQYF. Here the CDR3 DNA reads TGCAGTGCTTCCACCGTCGGCGGGCAAGAGACCCAGTACTTC.